This TCR beta chain originates from a study of CD8 T cells in ankylosing spondylitis. Study-level results: Peripheral blood samples showed relatively rare disease-linked clones, and these clones were CD8+. A motif in TCR beta, a set of eight or nine highly homologous variants, appeared characteristic of ankylosing spondylitis blood. Clones linked to disease were reported to show significant enrichment in matched ankylosing spondylitis synovial fluid.

This clonotype was recorded at least ten times. Its antigen is not known. The TCR beta libraries were generated through quantitative 5'-RACE incorporating molecular barcodes. TCRdb reprocessed the 5' RACE reads via MiXCR and lists one record per CDR3 protein. The table lists about 130,000 distinct CDR3 sequences, about a tenth of them singletons. The clonotype originates from a male donor with ankylosing spondylitis or in good health (not recorded which). Sequencing input: blood, either unsorted or a sorted T cell fraction (not recorded which).

The CDR3 DNA is TGCGCCAGCACCGGGACCGGGAATGAGCAGTTCTTC. This gives the protein CASTGTGNEQFF. The chain couples TRBV5-1 to TRBJ2-1; either TRBD1 or TRBD2 may fit D (5 bases each). The CDR3 is 12 residues long. Germline V CDR1 and CDR2: SGHRS, YFSETQ. With 6 bases removed from V and 7 bases from J, the gap between germline ends came to 11 bases.